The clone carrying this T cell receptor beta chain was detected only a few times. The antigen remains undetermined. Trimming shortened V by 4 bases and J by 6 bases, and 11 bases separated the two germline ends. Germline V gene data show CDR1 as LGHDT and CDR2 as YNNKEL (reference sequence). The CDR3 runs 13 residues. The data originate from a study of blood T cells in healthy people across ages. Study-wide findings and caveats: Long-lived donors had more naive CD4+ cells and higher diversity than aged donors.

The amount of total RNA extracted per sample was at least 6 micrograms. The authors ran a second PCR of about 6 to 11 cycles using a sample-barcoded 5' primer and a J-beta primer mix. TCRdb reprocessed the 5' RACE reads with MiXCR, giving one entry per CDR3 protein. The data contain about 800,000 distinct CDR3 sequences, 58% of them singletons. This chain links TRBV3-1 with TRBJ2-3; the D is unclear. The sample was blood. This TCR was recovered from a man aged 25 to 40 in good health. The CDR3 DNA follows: TGTGCCAGCAGCCGCCAATCGTGGGATACGCAGTATTTT. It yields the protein CASSRQSWDTQYF.